Listed below are T cell receptor beta chains from one sample, sequenced in a study of neurological immune-mediated disorders. Using its own MiXCR run on the 5' RACE reads, TCRdb lists one record per CDR3 protein. Of roughly 25,000 distinct CDR3 sequences listed, about 6.7% are singletons. The sample was PBMCs. The receptors shown here come from a woman aged 40 to 50 in good health. Each CDR3 is given with its conserved first and last residue. Each record gives: clone size, V gene, J gene, D gene, CDR3 protein, CDR3 DNA. The D gene is left open where the match is weak. The size field reads how often the clone was seen (once, few, many) or a class if it is expanded.

many	TRBV5-1	TRBJ2-5	.	CASSWGTLEGQETQYF	TGCGCCAGCAGCTGGGGGACACTGGAGGGCCAAGAGACCCAGTACTTC
many	TRBV5-6	TRBJ2-3	.	CASTSGPRSTDTQYF	TGTGCCAGCACCAGCGGGCCTCGTTCCACAGATACGCAGTATTTT
many	TRBV7-9	TRBJ1-3	.	CASSLGGERRRGNTIYF	TGTGCCAGCAGCTTAGGGGGCGAGCGACGACGCGGAAACACCATATATTTT
medium-sized	TRBV20-1	TRBJ1-1	.	CSAREFRAMNTEAFF	TGCAGTGCTAGAGAGTTCCGGGCGATGAACACTGAAGCTTTCTTT
many	TRBV29-1	TRBJ2-1	.	CSVVAGINNEQFF	TGCAGCGTTGTTGCGGGGATCAACAATGAGCAGTTCTTC
many	TRBV7-9	TRBJ2-2	.	CASSSRLGWPNTGELFF	TGTGCCAGCAGCTCGAGACTTGGTTGGCCGAACACCGGGGAGCTGTTTTTT
many	TRBV4-1	TRBJ2-7	.	CASSQEWGYEQYF	TGCGCCAGCAGCCAGGAATGGGGATACGAGCAGTACTTC
many	TRBV7-2	TRBJ1-3	TRBD1	CASSLRPGGGQVQVNSGNTIYF	TGTGCCAGCAGCTTAAGGCCCGGGGGGGGACAGGTTCAGGTCAACTCTGGAAACACCATATATTTT
many	TRBV7-2	TRBJ2-1	.	CASSLEGGLSLEQFF	TGTGCCAGCAGCTTAGAAGGGGGATTATCACTTGAGCAGTTCTTC
many	TRBV20-1	TRBJ1-4	.	CSARDSGAAGEKLFF	TGCAGTGCTAGAGATAGTGGCGCAGCCGGCGAAAAACTGTTTTTT